The T cell receptor beta chain under discussion was sequenced for a study of T cell responses to AZD1222 COVID-19 vaccine. TCRdb's copy holds only in-frame clones and misses some; the assay was immunoSEQ multiplex PCR. The repertoire holds some 150,000 clones, with 85% to 90% as singletons. Germline V CDR1 and CDR2: KGHDR, SFDVKD. This CDR3 contains 18 residues. The V gene lost 4 bases and the J gene lost 0 bases, with 15 bases spanning the gap. The receptor's source is an adult who received the AZD1222 COVID-19 vaccine. The V and J genes are TRBV24-1 and TRBJ2-6; TRBD1 might be the D (6 bases). Material: peripheral blood, obtained 28 days after the second AZD1222 dose. The CDR3 here is CATSEAKGGPSGANVLTF. The CDR3 DNA follows: TGTGCCACCAGTGAGGCTAAAGGGGGACCCTCTGGGGCCAACGTCCTGACTTTC.